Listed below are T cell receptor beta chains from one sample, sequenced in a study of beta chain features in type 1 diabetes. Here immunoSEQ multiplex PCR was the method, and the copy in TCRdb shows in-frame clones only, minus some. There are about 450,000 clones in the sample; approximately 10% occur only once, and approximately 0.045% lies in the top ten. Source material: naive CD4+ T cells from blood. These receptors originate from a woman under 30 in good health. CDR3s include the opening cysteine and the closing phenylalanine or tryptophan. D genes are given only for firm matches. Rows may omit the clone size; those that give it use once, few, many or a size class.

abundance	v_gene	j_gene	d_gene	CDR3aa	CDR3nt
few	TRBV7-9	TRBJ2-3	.	CASSFTAAADTQYF	TGTGCCAGCAGCTTTACGGCCGCGGCAGATACGCAGTATTTT
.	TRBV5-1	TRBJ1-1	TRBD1	CASSFGQGGTEAFF	TGCGCCAGCAGCTTCGGACAGGGTGGTACTGAAGCTTTCTTT
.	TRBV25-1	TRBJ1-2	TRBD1	CASSSTGGKFGYTF	TGTGCCAGCAGCTCGACAGGGGGGAAGTTCGGCTACACCTTC
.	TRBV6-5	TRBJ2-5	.	CAIVSRRETQYF	TGTGCCATCGTTTCGCGGAGAGAGACCCAGTACTTC
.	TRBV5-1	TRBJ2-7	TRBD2	CASSLTSGSREQYF	TGCGCCAGCAGCTTAACTAGCGGGAGTAGAGAGCAGTACTTC
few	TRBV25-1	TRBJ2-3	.	CASSIAGPTDTQYF	TGTGCCAGCAGCATAGCAGGTCCCACAGATACGCAGTATTTT
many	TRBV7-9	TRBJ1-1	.	CASSVKGYTEAFF	TGTGCCAGCAGCGTAAAGGGTTACACTGAAGCTTTCTTT
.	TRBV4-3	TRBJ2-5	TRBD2	CASSQEPHGGAGQETQYF	TGCGCCAGCAGCCAAGAACCCCACGGGGGGGCAGGGCAAGAGACCCAGTACTTC
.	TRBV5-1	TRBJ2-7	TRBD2	CASSSGSYEQYF	TGCGCCAGCAGCAGCGGGAGCTACGAGCAGTACTTC
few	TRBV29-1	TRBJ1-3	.	CSVESPGNTIYF	TGCAGCGTTGAATCTCCTGGAAACACCATATATTTT
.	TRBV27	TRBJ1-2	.	CASSFAQDITNYGYTF	TGTGCCAGCAGTTTCGCGCAGGACATAACTAACTATGGCTACACCTTC
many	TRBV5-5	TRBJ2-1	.	CATRQTSSYNEQFF	TGTGCCACGAGACAAACTAGCTCCTACAATGAGCAGTTCTTC
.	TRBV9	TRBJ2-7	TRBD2	CASSVSLAGGSYEQYF	TGTGCCAGCAGCGTATCCCTAGCGGGAGGATCCTACGAGCAGTACTTC
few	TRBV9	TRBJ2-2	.	CASSPRGDMNTGELFF	TGTGCCAGCAGCCCCCGAGGGGACATGAACACCGGGGAGCTGTTTTTT
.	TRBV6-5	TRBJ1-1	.	CASSYGNMNTEAFF	TGTGCCAGCAGTTACGGTAACATGAACACTGAAGCTTTCTTT
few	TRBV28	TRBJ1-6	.	CASSFLTQGVSPLHF	TGTGCCAGCAGTTTTCTTACGCAGGGAGTTTCACCCCTCCACTTT
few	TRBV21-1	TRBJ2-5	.	CASSTGGCDKTQYF	TGTGCCAGCAGCACAGGGGGCTGTGACAAGACCCAGTACTTC
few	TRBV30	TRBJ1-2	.	CAWIPMGLRGYTF	TGTGCCTGGATCCCGATGGGGCTTCGGGGCTACACCTTC
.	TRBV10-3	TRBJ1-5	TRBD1	CAISRQGLNQPQHF	TGTGCCATCAGCCGACAGGGCCTCAATCAGCCCCAGCATTTT
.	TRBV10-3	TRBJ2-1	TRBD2	CAISPSWRGAQDEQFF	TGTGCCATCAGTCCCTCTTGGCGGGGGGCCCAGGATGAGCAGTTCTTC
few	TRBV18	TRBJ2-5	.	CASSPAFQETQYF	TGTGCCAGCTCACCAGCCTTCCAAGAGACCCAGTACTTC
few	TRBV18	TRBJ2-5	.	CASSPLALQETQYF	TGTGCCAGCTCACCACTAGCCCTCCAAGAGACCCAGTACTTC
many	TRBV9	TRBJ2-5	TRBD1	CASSVTGAEETQYF	TGTGCCAGCAGCGTGACAGGGGCCGAAGAGACCCAGTACTTC
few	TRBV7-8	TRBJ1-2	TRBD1	CASSFGTGNYGYTF	TGTGCCAGCAGCTTCGGGACAGGCAACTATGGCTACACCTTC